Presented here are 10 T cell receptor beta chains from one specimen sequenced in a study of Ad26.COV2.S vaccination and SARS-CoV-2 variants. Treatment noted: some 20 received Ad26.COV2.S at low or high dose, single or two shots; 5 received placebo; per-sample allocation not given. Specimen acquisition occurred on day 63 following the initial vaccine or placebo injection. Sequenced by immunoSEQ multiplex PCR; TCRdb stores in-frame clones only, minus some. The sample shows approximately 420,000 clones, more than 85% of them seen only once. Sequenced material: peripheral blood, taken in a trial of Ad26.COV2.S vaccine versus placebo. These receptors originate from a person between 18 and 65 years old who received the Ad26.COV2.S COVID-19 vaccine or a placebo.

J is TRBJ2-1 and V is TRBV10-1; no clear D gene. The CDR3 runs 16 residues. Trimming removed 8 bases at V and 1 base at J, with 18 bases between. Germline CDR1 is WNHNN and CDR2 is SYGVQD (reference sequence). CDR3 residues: CASSAYRQASYNEQFF. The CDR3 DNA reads TGCGCCAGCTCCGCTTATCGGCAGGCATCCTACAATGAGCAGTTCTTC.

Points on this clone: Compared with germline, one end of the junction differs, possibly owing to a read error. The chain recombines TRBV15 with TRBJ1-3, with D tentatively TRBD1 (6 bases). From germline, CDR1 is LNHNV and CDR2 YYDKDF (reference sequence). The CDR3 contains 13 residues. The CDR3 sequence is CATSRERQVEAGF. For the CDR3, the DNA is TGTGCCACCAGCAGAGAGCGACAGGTGGAGGCGGGTTTT.

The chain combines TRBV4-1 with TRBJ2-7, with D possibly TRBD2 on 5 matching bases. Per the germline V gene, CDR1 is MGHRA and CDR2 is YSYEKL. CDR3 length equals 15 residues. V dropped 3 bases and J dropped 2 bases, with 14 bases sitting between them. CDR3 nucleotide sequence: TGCGCCAGCAGCCACCCTCCCGCGGGCACCTACGAGCAGTACTTC. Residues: CASSHPPAGTYEQYF.

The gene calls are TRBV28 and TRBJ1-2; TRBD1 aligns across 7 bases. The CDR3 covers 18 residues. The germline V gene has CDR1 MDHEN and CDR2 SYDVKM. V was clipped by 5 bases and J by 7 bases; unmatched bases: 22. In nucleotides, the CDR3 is TGTGCCAGCAGTCACGGCAGAGCGATGTCTAGGGGGCCTTCTGGCTACACCTTC. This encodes CASSHGRAMSRGPSGYTF.

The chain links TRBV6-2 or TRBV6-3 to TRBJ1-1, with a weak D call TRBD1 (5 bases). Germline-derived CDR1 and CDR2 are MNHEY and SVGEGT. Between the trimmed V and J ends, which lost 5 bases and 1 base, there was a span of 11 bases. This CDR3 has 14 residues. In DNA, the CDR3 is TGTGCCAGCAGTGACTGGGGACGGAACACTGAAGCTTTCTTT. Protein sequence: CASSDWGRNTEAFF.

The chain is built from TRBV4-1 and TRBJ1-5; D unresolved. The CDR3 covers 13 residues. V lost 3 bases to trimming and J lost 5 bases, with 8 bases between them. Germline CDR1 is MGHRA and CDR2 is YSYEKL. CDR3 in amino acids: CASSQHEYQPQHF. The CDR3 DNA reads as TGCGCCAGCAGCCAGCATGAGTATCAGCCCCAGCATTTT.

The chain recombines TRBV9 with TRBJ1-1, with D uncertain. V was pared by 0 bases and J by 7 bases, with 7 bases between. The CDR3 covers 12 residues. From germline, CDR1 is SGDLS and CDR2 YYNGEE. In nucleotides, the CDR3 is TGTGCCAGCAGCGTAGAGACCGGTGAAGCTTTCTTT. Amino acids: CASSVETGEAFF.

CDR3 in DNA: TGTGCCAGCAGCTTAAACCTAGCGGAGGAGCAGTACTTC. It specifies CASSLNLAEEQYF. This chain links TRBV7-9 with TRBJ2-7, with 7 positions matching TRBD2. The CDR3 spans 13 residues. The junction had 5 bases not matched to a gene; V was cut back by 2 bases and J by 7 bases. Germline CDR1 SEHNR, CDR2 FQNEAQ (reference sequence).

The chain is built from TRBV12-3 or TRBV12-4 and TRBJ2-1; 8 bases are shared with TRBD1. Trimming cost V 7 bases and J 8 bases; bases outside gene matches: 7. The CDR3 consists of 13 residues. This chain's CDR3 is CASKQGGVDEQFF. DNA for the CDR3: TGTGCCAGCAAACAGGGGGGAGTGGATGAGCAGTTCTTC.

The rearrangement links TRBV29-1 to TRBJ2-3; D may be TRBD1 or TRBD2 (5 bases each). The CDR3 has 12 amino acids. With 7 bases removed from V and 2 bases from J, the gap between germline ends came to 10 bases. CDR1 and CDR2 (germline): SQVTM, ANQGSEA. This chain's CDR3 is CSGGDYTDTQYF. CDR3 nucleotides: TGCAGCGGAGGGGATTACACAGATACGCAGTATTTT.